This T cell receptor (beta chain) was captured in a study of regulatory T cells in long-lasting Graves disease. Construction of the TCR beta libraries employed iRepertoire HTBI primers in conjunction with Arm-PCR of CDR3 regions. TCRdb reprocessed the multiplex PCR reads with MiXCR, giving one entry per CDR3 protein. The top ten hold less than 30% of the sample, which has fewer than 550,000 distinct CDR3 sequences, about 17% seen once. The sample's time point: newly diagnosed GD, antithyroid drugs for less than 3 months. There was RNA extracted from PBMCs, and the TCR library was made from it. The CDR3 loop spans 16 amino acids. The germline V gene has CDR1 KGHDR and CDR2 SFDVKD. Trimming cost V 3 bases and J 0 bases; bases outside gene matches: 4. These same data were also listed under a study on T cells in Graves' hyperthyroidism and ophthalmopathy. This second report adds: The primer set for the first-round RT-PCR of the TCR CDR3 was HTBI.

This material consisted of peripheral blood mononuclear cells (PBMCs), taken at new diagnosis, from a patient treated with antithyroid drugs. The source of this sequence is a woman younger than 35 with Graves disease. This chain connects TRBV24-1 to TRBJ2-5; 9 nucleotides align to TRBD1. The CDR3 here is CATSDIGQGYQETQYF. Here the CDR3 DNA reads TGTGCCACCAGTGATATCGGACAGGGGTACCAAGAGACCCAGTACTTC.